One T cell receptor beta chain is described in this entry. Its binding antigen is unknown. Within one base of it there is no much larger clone, and no base qualities were kept. The immunoSEQ Assay, a bias-controlled multiplex PCR, was used to amplify TCRbeta CDR3 regions from genomic DNA. As for the original processing: The number of nucleated cells in each sample was estimated from the amplification of reference gene primers within the assay. To quantify the absolute abundance of each unique TCRbeta CDR3 rearrangement, sequence reads were collapsed and filtered. For each sample, productive Simpson clonality was calculated as the square root of Simpson's diversity index across productive rearrangements. TCRdb obtained this table from immuneACCESS and retained in-frame rearrangements with V and J assigned. These tables miss some clones; where compared with another copy, unresolved V genes account for less than half of the shortfall, and the remainder is unexplained. V and J calls and clone size are as listed in that table; D and trimming were resolved from the DNA. A total of about 190,000 clones appear in this sample, about 83% of them only once. The ten top clones hold 5% to 6.5% of the sample.

This specimen belongs to a study of blood T cell repertoires in COVID-19 (dated by TCRdb to 2020 to 2021). About the study as a whole: Collaborator samples came from the United States, Italy and Spain and covered acute and convalescent phases of COVID-19. The prospective study material was composed of cDNA or gDNA derived from T cells, B-cell-depleted T cells, or PBMCs. Where HLA class I and class II types were available, the types were taken from metadata supplied by the sample provider, not from assay-based typing. Deeply sampled blood TCRbeta repertoires from subjects exposed to, actively infected with, or recovered from COVID-19 were included in the dataset. Sample metadata almost always included a de-identified subject ID, COVID-19 status, age in years and sex. The repertoires were released in a freely available public database intended as a resource for research on the immune response to SARS-CoV-2. Samples came from the ongoing ImmuneRACE study (first 160 participants) plus 1,254 subjects from 6 global collaborators.

Each collaborating institution followed its own protocols to collect whole blood in K2EDTA tubes. Collaborator samples were shipped for TCRbeta analysis as frozen whole blood, isolated PBMCs, or DNA extracted from either sample type. CDR1 is given as SNHLY and CDR2 as FYNNEI, both from the germline V gene. V loses 6 bases of germline sequence and J loses 3 bases, and the interval between the two ends is 14 bases. From cysteine to phenylalanine, the CDR3 is 14 amino acids long. The entry retains the CDR3 DNA only, 42 bases that are in frame from base 1. Beyond this particular receptor, the publication reports: The quantity of clinical and demographic metadata differed by source and by participant and was supplied without curation.

The rearrangement combines TRBV2 with TRBJ1-2; TRBD1 is a possible D gene, resting on 6 matching bases. The specimen was peripheral blood. The clonotype was recovered from a woman aged 65 to 85 with active or convalescent COVID-19. Here the CDR3 is given as CASSSETGHYGYTF. The nucleotide sequence is TGTGCCAGCAGCTCAGAGACAGGACACTATGGCTACACCTTC.